This TCR beta chain was sequenced in a study of tumor-infiltrating lymphocytes in oesophageal squamous cell carcinoma. Via MiXCR, TCRdb re-called the PCR reads, giving one row per CDR3 protein. The data contain 14,000 or so distinct CDR3 sequences, under 60% of them singletons. The CDR3 consists of 13 residues. The V and J ends lost 4 bases and 3 bases respectively, with 8 bases between them. The germline V gene encodes CDR1 MDHEN and CDR2 SYDVKM. The clonotype was recovered from a male donor with esophageal squamous cell carcinoma. The J gene is TRBJ2-3, the V gene TRBV28, with D hard to call. Sequencing was performed on blood. CDR3 nucleotide sequence: TGTGCCAGCAGTTGGAAGACGACAGATACGCAGTATTTT. Residues: CASSWKTTDTQYF.